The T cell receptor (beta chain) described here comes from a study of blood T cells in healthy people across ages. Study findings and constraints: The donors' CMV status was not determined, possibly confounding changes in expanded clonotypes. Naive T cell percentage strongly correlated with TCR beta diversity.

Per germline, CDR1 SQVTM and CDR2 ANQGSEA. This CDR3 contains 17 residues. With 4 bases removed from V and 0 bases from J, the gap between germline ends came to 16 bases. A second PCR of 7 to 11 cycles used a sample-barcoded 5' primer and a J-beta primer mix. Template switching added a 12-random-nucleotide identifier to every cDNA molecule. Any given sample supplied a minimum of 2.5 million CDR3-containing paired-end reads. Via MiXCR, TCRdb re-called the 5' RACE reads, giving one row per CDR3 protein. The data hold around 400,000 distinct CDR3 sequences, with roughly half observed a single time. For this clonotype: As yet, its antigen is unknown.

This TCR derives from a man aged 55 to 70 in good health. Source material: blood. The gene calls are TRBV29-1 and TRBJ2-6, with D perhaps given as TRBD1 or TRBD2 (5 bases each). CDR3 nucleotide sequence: TGCAGCGTTGTAGGGGCTAGCTCCCGCTCTGGGGCCAACGTCCTGACTTTC. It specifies CSVVGASSRSGANVLTF.